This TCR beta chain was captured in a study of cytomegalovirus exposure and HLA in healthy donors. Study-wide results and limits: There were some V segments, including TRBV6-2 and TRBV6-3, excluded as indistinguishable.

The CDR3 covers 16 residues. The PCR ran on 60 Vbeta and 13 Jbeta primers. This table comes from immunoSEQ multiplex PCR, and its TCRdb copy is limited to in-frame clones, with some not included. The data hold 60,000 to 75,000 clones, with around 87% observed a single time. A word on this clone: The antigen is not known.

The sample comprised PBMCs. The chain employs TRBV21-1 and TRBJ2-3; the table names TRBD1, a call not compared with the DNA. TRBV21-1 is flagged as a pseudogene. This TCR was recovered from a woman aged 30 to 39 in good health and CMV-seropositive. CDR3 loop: CASLKTGRRIRDTQYF. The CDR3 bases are TGTGCCAGCCTTAAGACAGGGAGGAGAATTCGGGATACGCAGTATTTT.